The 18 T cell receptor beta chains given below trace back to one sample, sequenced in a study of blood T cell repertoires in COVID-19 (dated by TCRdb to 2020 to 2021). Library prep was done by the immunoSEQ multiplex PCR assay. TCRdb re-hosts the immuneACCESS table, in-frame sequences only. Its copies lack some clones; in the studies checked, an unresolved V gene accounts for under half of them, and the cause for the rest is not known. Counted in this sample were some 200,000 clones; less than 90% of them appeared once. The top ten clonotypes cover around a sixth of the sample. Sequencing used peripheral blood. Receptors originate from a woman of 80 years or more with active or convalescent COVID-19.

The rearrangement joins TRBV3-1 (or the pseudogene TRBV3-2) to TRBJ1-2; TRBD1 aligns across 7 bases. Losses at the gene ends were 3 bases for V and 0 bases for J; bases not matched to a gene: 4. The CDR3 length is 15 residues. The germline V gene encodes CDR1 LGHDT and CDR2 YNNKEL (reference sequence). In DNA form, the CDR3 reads TGTGCCAGCAGCCAGTGGGACAGACCTAACTATGGCTACACCTTC. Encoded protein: CASSQWDRPNYGYTF.

The CDR3 region is CASSQPSGGVYEQYF. The CDR3 nucleotides read TGTGCCAGCAGCCAACCTAGCGGGGGGGTCTACGAGCAGTACTTC. V and J are TRBV3-1 (or the pseudogene TRBV3-2) and TRBJ2-7; 12 nucleotides agree with TRBD2. Germline values: CDR1 LGHDT, CDR2 YNNKEL (reference sequence). This CDR3 spans 15 amino acids. The junction had 2 bases not matched to a gene; V was cut back by 2 bases and J by 3 bases.

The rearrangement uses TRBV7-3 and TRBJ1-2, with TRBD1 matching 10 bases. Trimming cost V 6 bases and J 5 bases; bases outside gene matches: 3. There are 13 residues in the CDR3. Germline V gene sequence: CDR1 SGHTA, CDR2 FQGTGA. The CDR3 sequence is CASSPGQGYGYTF. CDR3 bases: TGTGCCAGCAGTCCGGGACAGGGGTATGGCTACACCTTC.

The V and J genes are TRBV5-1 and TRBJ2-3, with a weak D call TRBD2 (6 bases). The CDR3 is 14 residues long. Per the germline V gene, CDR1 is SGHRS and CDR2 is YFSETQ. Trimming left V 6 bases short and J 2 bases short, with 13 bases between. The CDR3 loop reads CASTFSGSTDTQYF. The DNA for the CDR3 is TGCGCCAGCACCTTTAGCGGTTCCACAGATACGCAGTATTTT.

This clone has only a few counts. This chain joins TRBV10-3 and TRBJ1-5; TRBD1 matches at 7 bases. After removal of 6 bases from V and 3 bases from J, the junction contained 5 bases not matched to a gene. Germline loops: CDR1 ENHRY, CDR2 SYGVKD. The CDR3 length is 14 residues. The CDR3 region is CAISKTGSNQPQHF. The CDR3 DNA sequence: TGTGCCATCAGCAAGACAGGGTCCAATCAGCCCCAGCATTTT.

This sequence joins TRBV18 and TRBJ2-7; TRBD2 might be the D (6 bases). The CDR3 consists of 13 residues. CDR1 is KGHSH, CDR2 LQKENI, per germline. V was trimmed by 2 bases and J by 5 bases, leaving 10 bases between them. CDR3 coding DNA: TGTGCCAGCTCACCAGGGGGGAGACACGAGCAGTACTTC. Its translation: CASSPGGRHEQYF.

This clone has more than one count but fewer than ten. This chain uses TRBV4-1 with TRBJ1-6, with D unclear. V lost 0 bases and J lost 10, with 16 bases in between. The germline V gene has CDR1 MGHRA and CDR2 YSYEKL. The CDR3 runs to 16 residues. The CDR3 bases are TGCGCCAGCAGCCAAGAGGGAGGAAGGGCTGGATCACCCCTCCACTTT. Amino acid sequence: CASSQEGGRAGSPLHF.

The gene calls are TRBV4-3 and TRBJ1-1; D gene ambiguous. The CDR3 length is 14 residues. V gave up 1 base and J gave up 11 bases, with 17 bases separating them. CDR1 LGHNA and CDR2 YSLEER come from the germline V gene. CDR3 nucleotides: TGCGCCAGCAGCCAAGTAGGCGGGGAGAGACGCGCTTTCTTT. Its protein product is CASSQVGGERRAFF.

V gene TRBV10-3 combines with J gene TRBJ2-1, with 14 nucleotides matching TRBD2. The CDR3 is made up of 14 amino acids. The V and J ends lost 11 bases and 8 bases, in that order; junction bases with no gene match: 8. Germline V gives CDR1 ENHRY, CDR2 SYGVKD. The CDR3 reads CAAATSGRAYEQFF. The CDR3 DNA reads TGTGCCGCCGCGACTAGCGGGAGGGCGTATGAGCAGTTCTTC.

The CDR3 sequence is CASSPGSGRGYEQYF. CDR3 in DNA: TGTGCCAGCAGCCCCGGTAGCGGGAGAGGATACGAGCAGTACTTC. The chain employs TRBV11-2 and TRBJ2-7, with 9 bases identical to TRBD2. This CDR3 has 15 residues. The V gene end was trimmed by 5 bases and the J gene end by 4 bases; junction bases not matched to a gene: 9. Germline V lookup: CDR1 SGHAT, CDR2 FQNNGV.

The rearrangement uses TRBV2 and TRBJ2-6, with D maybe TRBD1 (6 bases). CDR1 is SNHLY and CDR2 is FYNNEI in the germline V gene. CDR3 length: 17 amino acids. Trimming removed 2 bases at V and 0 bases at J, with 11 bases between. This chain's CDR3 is CASSEFQGSSGANVLTF. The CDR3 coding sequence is TGTGCCAGCAGTGAATTCCAGGGGAGCTCTGGGGCCAACGTCCTGACTTTC.

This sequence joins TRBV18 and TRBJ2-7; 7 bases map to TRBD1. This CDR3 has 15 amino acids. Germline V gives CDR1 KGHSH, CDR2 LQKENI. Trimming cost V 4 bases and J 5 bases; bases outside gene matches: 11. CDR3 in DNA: TGTGCCAGCTCACGAACCGGGACAGCGGTCGACGAGCAGTACTTC. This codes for CASSRTGTAVDEQYF.

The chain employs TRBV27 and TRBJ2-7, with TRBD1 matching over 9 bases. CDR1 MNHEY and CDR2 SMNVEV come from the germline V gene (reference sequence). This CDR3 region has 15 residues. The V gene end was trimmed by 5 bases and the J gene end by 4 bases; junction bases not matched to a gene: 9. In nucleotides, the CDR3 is TGTGCCAGCAGTCGTCCCGGGACAGGGTTATACGAGCAGTACTTC. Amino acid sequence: CASSRPGTGLYEQYF.

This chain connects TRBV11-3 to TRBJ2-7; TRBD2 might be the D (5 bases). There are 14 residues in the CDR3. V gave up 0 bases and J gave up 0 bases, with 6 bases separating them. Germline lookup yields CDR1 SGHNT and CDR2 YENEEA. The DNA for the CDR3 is TGTGCCAGCAGCTTAGAGGACTTCTCCTACGAGCAGTACTTC. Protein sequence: CASSLEDFSYEQYF.

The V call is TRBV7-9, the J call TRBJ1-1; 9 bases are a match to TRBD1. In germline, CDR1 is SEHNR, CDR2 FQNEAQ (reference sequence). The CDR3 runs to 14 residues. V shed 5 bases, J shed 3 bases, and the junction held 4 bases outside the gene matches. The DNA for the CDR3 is TGTGCCAGCAGCGCGGGACAGGGAGACACTGAAGCTTTCTTT. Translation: CASSAGQGDTEAFF. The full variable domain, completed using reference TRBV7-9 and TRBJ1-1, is DTGVSQNPRHKITKRGQNVTFRCDPISEHNRLYWYRQTLGQGPEFLTYFQNEAQLEKSRLLSDRFSAERPKGSFSTLEIQRTEQGDSAMYLCASSAGQGDTEAFFGQGTRLTVV.

The CDR3 nucleotides read TGTGCCAGTAGTATAGCCACAGGGTTGGGCTACACCTTC. Amino acid sequence: CASSIATGLGYTF. This chain joins TRBV19 and TRBJ1-2; a possible D gene is TRBD1 (6 bases). Trimming shortened V by 1 base and J by 8 bases, and 11 bases separated the two germline ends. The CDR3 runs to 13 residues. The germline CDR1 and CDR2 sequences are LNHDA and SQIVND (reference sequence).

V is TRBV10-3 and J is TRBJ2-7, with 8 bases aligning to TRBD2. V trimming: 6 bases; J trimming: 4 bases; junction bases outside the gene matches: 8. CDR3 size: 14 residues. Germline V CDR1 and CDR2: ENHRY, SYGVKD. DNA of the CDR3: TGTGCCATCAGCCCCGGGGGGGGCAGGTACGAGCAGTACTTC. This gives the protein CAISPGGGRYEQYF.

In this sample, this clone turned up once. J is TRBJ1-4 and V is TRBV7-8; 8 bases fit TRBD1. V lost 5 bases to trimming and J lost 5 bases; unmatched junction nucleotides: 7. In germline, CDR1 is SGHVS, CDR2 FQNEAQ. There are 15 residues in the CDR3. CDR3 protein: CASSPGRTGNEKLFF. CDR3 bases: TGTGCCAGCAGCCCGGGCCGGACAGGGAATGAAAAACTGTTTTTT.